Sequencing of this TCR beta chain was carried out in a study of T cell repertoires in cytomegalovirus infection. Study background: Based on public TCR beta signatures, there were indications of CMV infection and of a matching HLA type. Overall study results and limits: The response measured ex vivo was dominated by TCR beta clonotypes (HLA-C-restricted and CMV-specific). People with CMV and the relevant HLA were identified by cumulative public TCR beta family frequency.

This clonotype was observed at least ten times. The antigen is undetermined. TCRdb re-analysed the reads in MiXCR, keeping a single row per CDR3 protein. The sample shows some 97,000 distinct CDR3 sequences, more than 20% of them seen only once. This CDR3 is built from 14 residues. Germline CDR1 reads MNHEY; CDR2 reads SMNVEV (reference sequence). J gave up 8 bases and V 3 bases, and 5 bases lay outside the gene matches. The sequence derives from a human donor in good health (CMV status not recorded). Some clones in this sample may be carry-over from other donors' samples. The rearrangement uses TRBV27 and TRBJ2-1; 9 nucleotides match TRBD1. Sequencing was done on a sample of CD8+ T cells from PBMCs. The DNA of the CDR3 is TGTGCCAGCAGTTTGCAGACAGGGGGGGATGAGCAGTTCTTC. Translating gives CASSLQTGGDEQFF.